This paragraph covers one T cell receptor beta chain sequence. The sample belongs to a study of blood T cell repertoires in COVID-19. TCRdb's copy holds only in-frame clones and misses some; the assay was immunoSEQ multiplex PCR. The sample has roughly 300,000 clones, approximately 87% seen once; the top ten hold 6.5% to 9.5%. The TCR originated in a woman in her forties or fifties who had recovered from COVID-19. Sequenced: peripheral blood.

The CDR3 DNA follows: TGCGCCAGCAGCCAAGATGGTGGGGGGTTTAATGAGCAGTTCTTC. Protein product: CASSQDGGGFNEQFF. This chain joins TRBV4-3 and TRBJ2-1; the D gene is possibly TRBD2 (6 bases). This CDR3 region has 15 residues. V lost 0 bases and J 7 bases, leaving 13 bases between the germline ends. Germline V gives CDR1 LGHNA, CDR2 YSLEER.